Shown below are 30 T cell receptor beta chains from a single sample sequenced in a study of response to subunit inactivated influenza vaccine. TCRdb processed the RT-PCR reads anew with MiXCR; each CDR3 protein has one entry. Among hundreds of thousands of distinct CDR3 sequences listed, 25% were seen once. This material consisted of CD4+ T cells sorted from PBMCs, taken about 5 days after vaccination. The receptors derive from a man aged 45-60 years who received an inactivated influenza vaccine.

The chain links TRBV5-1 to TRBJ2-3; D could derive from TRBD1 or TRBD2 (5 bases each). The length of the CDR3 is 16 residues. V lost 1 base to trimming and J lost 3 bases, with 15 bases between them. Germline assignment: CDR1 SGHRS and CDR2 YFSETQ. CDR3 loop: CASSLPGGTGTDTQYF. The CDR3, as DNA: TGCGCCAGCAGCTTGCCCGGTGGGACGGGTACAGATACGCAGTATTTT.

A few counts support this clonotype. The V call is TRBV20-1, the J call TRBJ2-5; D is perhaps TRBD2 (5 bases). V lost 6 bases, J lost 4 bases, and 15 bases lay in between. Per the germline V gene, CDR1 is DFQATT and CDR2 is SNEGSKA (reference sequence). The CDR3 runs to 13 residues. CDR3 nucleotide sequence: TGCAGTGCGAGAACTAGAGACTTAGAGACCCAGTACTTC. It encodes CSARTRDLETQYF.

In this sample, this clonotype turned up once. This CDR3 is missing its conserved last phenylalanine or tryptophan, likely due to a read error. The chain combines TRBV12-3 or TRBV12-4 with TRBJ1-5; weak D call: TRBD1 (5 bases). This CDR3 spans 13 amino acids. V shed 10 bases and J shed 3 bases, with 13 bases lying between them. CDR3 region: CATSEGNNQPQHL. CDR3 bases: TGTGCCACCTCTGAGGGGAACAATCAGCCCCAGCATTTA.

The CDR3 DNA follows: TGTGCCAGCGGTTACAGGGTTCGCGGTGACTATGGCTACACCTTC. Translated: CASGYRVRGDYGYTF. The chain links TRBV28 to TRBJ1-2; tentative D call: TRBD1 (6 bases). The germline gives CDR1 MDHEN, CDR2 SYDVKM. Trimming pared 8 bases from V and 3 bases from J, leaving 19 bases between. CDR3 length: 15 amino acids.

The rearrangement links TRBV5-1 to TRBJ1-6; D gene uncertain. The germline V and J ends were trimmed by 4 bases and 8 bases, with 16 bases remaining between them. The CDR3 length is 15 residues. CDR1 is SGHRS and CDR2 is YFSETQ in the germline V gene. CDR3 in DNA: TGCGCCAGCAGCGTTGGCGCTGGTGGGGATTCACCCCTCCACTTT. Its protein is CASSVGAGGDSPLHF.

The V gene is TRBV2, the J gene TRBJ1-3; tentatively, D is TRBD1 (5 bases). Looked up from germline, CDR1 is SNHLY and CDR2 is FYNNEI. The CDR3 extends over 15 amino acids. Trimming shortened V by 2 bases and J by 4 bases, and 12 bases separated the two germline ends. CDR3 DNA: TGTGCCAGCAGTGAAACCAGGGCTGGCGGAAACACCATATATTTT. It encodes CASSETRAGGNTIYF. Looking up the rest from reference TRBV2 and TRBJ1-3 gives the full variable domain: EPEVTQTPSHQVTQMGQEVILRCVPISNHLYFYWYRQILGQKVEFLVSFYNNEISEKSEIFDDQFSVERPDGSNFTLKIRSTKLEDSAMYFCASSETRAGGNTIYFGEGSWLTVV.

CDR3: CSAPQGLGNEQFF. The CDR3 nucleotides are TGCAGTGCTCCCCAGGGCCTGGGAAATGAGCAGTTCTTC. This rearrangement joins TRBV20-1 to TRBJ2-1, with D possibly being TRBD1 (5 bases). The CDR3 has 13 residues. Germline V CDR1 and CDR2: DFQATT, SNEGSKA (reference sequence). The V gene lost 5 bases and the J gene lost 7 bases, with 15 bases spanning the gap.

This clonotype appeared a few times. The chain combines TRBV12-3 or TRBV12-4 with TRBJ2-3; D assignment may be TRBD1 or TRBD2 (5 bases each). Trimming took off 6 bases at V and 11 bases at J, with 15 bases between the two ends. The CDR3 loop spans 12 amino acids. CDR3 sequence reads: CASSLGPQGQYF. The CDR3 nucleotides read TGTGCCAGCAGCCTGGGACCCCAGGGGCAGTATTTT.

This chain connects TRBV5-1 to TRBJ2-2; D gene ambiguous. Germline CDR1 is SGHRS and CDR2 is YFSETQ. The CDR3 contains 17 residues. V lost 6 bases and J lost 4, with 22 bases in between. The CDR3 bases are TGCGCCAGCAACCCCTCTGGCGGACCATCGGGCACCGGGGAGCTGTTTTTT. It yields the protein CASNPSGGPSGTGELFF.

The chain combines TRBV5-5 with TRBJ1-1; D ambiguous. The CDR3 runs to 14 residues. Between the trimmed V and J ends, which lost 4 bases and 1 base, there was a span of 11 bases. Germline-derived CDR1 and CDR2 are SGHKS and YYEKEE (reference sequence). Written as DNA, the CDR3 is TGTGCCAGCAGCGACGGAGGAGCGAACACTGAAGCTTTCTTT. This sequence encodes CASSDGGANTEAFF.

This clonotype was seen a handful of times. The CDR3 loop reads CASSQGPDRGSPLHF. DNA of the CDR3: TGCGCCAGCAGCCAAGGTCCGGACAGGGGGTCACCCCTCCACTTT. This chain joins TRBV4-1 and TRBJ1-6, with 10 bases identical to TRBD1. The CDR3 is 15 residues long. The germline gives CDR1 MGHRA, CDR2 YSYEKL. Germline trimming cut 1 base from V and 10 bases from J; bases unmatched to any gene: 4.

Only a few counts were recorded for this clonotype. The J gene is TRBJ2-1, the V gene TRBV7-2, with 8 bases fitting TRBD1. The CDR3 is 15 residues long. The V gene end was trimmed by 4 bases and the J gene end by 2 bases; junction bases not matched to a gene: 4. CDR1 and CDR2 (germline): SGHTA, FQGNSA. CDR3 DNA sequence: TGTGCCAGCAGCTCATCGACAGGGGCCTACAATGAGCAGTTCTTC. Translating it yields CASSSSTGAYNEQFF.

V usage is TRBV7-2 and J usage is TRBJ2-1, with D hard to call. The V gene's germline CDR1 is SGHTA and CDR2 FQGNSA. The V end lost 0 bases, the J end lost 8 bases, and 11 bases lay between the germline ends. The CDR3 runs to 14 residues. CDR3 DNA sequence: TGTGCCAGCAGCTTAGCTTTTCGGAGCGATGAGCAGTTCTTC. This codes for CASSLAFRSDEQFF.

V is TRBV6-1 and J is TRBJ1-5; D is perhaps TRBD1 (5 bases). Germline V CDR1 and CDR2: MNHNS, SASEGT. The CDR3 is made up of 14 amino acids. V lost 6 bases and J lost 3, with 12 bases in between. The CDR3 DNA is TGTGCCAGCAGACCCGGGGCACCCAATCAGCCCCAGCATTTT. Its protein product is CASRPGAPNQPQHF.

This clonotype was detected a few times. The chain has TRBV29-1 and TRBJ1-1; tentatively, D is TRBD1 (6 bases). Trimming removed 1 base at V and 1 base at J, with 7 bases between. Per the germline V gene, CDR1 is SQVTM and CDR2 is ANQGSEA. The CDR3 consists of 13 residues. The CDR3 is CSVEGGQNTEAFF. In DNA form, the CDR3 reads TGCAGCGTTGAAGGGGGACAGAACACTGAAGCTTTCTTT.

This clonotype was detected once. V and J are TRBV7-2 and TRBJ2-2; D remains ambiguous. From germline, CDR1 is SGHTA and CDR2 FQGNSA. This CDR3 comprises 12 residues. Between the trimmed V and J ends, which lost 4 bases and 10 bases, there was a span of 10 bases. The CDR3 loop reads CASSSDRPELFF. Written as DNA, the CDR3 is TGTGCCAGCAGCTCAGACCGCCCGGAGCTGTTTTTT.

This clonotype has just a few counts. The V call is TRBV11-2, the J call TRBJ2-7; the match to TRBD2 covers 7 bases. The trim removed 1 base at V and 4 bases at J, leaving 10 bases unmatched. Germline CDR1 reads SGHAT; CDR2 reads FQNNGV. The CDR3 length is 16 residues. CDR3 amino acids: CASSLVPAGSRYEQYF. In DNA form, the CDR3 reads TGTGCCAGCAGCTTAGTTCCAGCGGGGAGCCGTTACGAGCAGTACTTC.

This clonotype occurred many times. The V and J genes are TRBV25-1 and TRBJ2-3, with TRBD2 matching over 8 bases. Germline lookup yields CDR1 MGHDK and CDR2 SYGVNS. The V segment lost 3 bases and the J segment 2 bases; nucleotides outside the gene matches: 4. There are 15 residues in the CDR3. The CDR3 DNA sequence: TGTGCCAGCAGTGATTCTAGCGGGTACACAGATACGCAGTATTTT. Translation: CASSDSSGYTDTQYF.

This chain's CDR3 is CASSAGLDRYEQYF. As DNA, the CDR3 is TGTGCCAGCAGCGCAGGACTAGACCGCTACGAGCAGTACTTC. The rearrangement links TRBV11-1 to TRBJ2-7; 7 bases map to TRBD2. From germline, CDR1 is SGHAT and CDR2 FQDESV (reference sequence). The CDR3 length is 14 residues. After removal of 5 bases from V and 3 bases from J, the junction contained 7 bases not matched to a gene.

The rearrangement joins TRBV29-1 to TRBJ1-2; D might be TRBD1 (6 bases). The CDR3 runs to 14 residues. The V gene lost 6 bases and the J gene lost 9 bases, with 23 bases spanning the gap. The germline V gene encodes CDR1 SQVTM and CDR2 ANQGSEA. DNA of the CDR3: TGCAGCGTCGCCGGACAGTCAGGACGTCAACGCTACACCTTC. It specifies CSVAGQSGRQRYTF.

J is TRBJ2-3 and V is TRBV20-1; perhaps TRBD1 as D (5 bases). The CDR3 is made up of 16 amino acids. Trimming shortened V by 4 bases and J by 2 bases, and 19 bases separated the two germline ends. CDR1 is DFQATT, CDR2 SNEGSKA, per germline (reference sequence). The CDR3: CSATPTGRVFTDTQYF. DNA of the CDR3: TGCAGTGCTACCCCCACAGGCCGGGTTTTCACAGATACGCAGTATTTT.

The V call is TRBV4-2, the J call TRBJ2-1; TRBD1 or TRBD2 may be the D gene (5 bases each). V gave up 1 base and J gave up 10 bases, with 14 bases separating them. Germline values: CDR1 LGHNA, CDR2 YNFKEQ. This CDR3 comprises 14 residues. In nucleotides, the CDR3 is TGTGCCAGCAGCCAAGGGGACGCCCTCAGGGAGCAGTTCTTC. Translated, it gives CASSQGDALREQFF.

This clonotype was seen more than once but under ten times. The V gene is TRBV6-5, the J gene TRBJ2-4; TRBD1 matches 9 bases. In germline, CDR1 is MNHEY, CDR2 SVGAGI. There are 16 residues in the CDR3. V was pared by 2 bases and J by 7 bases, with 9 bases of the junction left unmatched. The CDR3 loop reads CASSYERTGEWNIQYF. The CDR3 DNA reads TGTGCCAGCAGTTACGAGCGGACAGGGGAGTGGAACATTCAGTACTTC.

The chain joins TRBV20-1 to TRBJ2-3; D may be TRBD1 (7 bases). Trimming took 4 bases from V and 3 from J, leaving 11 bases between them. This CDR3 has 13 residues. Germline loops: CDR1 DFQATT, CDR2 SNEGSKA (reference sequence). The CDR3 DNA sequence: TGCAGTGCTAATTCAGGGGGGACAGATACGCAGTATTTT. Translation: CSANSGGTDTQYF.

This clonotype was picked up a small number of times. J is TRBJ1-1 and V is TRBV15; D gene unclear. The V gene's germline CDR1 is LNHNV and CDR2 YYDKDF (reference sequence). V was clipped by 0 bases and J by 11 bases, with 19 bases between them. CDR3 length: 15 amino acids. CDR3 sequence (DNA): TGTGCCACCAGCAGAGAACCGACCGCTCCTCGGGCCGCTTTCTTT. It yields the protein CATSREPTAPRAAFF.

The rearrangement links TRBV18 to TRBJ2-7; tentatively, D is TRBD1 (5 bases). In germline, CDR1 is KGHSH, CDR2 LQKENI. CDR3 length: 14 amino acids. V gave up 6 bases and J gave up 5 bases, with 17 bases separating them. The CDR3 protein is CASSQGVTRDEQYF. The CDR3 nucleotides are TGTGCCAGCTCCCAGGGCGTAACCCGTGACGAGCAGTACTTC. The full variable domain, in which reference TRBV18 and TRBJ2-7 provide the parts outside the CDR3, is NAGVMQNPRHLVRRRGQEARLRCSPMKGHSHVYWYRQLPEEGLKFMVYLQKENIIDESGMPKERFSAEFPKEGPSILRIQQVVRGDSAAYFCASSQGVTRDEQYFGPGTRLTVT.

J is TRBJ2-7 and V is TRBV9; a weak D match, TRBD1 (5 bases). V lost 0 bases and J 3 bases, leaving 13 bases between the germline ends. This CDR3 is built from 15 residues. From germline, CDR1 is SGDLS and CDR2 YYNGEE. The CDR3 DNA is TGTGCCAGCAGCGTAGGGGGCAGAGCAGACTACGAGCAGTACTTC. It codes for CASSVGGRADYEQYF.

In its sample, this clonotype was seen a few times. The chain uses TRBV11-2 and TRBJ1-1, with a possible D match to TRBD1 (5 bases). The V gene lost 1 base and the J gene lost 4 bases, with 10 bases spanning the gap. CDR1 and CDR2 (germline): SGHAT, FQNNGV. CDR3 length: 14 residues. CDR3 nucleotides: TGTGCCAGCAGCTTAGGGGCGGGGCTCACTGAAGCTTTCTTT. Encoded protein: CASSLGAGLTEAFF.

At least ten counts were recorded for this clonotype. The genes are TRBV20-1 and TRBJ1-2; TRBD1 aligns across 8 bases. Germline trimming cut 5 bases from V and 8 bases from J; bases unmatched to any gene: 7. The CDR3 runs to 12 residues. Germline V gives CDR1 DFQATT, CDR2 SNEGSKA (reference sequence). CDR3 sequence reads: CSAPQGALGYTF. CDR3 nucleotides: TGCAGTGCTCCCCAGGGGGCTTTAGGCTACACCTTC.

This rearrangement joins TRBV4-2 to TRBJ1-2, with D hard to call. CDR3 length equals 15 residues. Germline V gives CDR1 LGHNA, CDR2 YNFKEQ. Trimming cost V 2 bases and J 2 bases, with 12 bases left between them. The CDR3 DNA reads TGTGCCAGCAGCCAAAGGCCAGAGACCAACTATGGCTACACCTTC. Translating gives CASSQRPETNYGYTF.